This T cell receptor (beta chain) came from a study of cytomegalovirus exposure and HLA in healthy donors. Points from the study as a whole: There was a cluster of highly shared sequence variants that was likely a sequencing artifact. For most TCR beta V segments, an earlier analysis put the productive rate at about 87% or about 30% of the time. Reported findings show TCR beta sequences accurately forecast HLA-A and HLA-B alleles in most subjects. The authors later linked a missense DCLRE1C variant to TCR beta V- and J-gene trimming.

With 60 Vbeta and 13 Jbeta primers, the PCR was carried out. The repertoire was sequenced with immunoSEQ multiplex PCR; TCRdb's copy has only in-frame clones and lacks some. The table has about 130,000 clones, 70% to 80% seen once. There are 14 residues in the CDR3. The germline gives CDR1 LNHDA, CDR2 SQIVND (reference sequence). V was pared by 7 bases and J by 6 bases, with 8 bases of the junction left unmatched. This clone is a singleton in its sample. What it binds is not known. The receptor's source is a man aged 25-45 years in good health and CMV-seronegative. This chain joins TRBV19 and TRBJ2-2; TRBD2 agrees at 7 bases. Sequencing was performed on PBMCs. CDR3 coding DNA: TGTGCCAGTACCTGGCGGGAGTCTTCCGGGGAGCTGTTTTTT. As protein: CASTWRESSGELFF.